Below, 16 T cell receptor beta chains from the same sample are listed, as sequenced in a study of blood T cell repertoires in COVID-19. Sequencing used immunoSEQ multiplex PCR; TCRdb keeps in-frame clones, though not all of them. Of about 60,000 clones listed, 88% are singletons. Sequenced input: peripheral blood. These receptors were collected from an elderly woman with active COVID-19.

The gene calls are TRBV5-1 and TRBJ2-2; 14 bases line up with TRBD2. V shed 4 bases and J 5 bases; nucleotides not matched to a gene: 4. The CDR3 consists of 16 residues. The germline V gene has CDR1 SGHRS and CDR2 YFSETQ. DNA for the CDR3: TGCGCCAGCAGCGGGGGACTAGCGGGGGAGACCGGGGAGCTGTTTTTT. It yields the protein CASSGGLAGETGELFF.

This clone was seen at least ten times. The V and J genes are TRBV6-1 and TRBJ2-1; 15 nucleotides agree with TRBD2. With V trimmed by 4 bases and J by 7 bases, 5 bases remained unmatched. The CDR3 loop spans 16 amino acids. Germline V lookup: CDR1 MNHNS, CDR2 SASEGT. The CDR3, as DNA: TGTGCCAGCAGTGGTGGACTAGCGGGGGGGCGGAATGAGCAGTTCTTC. As protein: CASSGGLAGGRNEQFF.

The chain employs TRBV19 and TRBJ2-1, with 7 bases identical to TRBD2. Trimming removed 5 bases from V and 13 bases from J; junction bases left unmatched: 8. Germline CDR1 reads LNHDA; CDR2 reads SQIVND (reference sequence). CDR3 size: 12 residues. CDR3 in amino acids: CASSRGEGVQFF. DNA for the CDR3: TGTGCCAGTAGTCGGGGGGAAGGTGTCCAGTTCTTC. The variable domain in full, completed from reference TRBV19 and TRBJ2-1, reads DGGITQSPKYLFRKEGQNVTLSCEQNLNHDAMYWYRQDPGQGLRLIYYSQIVNDFQKGDIAEGYSVSREKKESFPLTVTSAQKNPTAFYLCASSRGEGVQFFGPGTRLTVL.

The chain is built from TRBV6-1 and TRBJ2-7; TRBD1 agrees at 10 bases. Germline trimming cut 4 bases from V and 5 bases from J; bases unmatched to any gene: 5. The germline CDR1 and CDR2 sequences are MNHNS and SASEGT. This CDR3 is 14 amino acids long. CDR3 sequence (DNA): TGTGCCAGCAGTGTAGCCGGGACAGGGGACGAGCAGTACTTC. Translating gives CASSVAGTGDEQYF.

The chain carries TRBV10-3 and TRBJ1-1, with a weak D call TRBD1 (5 bases). Looked up from germline, CDR1 is ENHRY and CDR2 is SYGVKD. The V end lost 7 bases, the J end lost 0 bases, and 9 bases lay between the germline ends. The CDR3 covers 13 residues. CDR3 bases: TGTGCCATCAAGGAGGGGATGAACACTGAAGCTTTCTTT. It is translated as CAIKEGMNTEAFF.

This chain uses TRBV5-1 with TRBJ2-7; no definite D call. V lost 0 bases to trimming and J lost 1 base, with 5 bases between them. This CDR3 has 13 amino acids. The V gene's germline CDR1 is SGHRS and CDR2 YFSETQ. The CDR3 reads CASSLAPSYEQYF. The CDR3 DNA sequence: TGCGCCAGCAGCTTGGCCCCGTCCTACGAGCAGTACTTC.

The chain employs TRBV27 and TRBJ2-3; D is perhaps TRBD2 (7 bases). This CDR3 spans 15 amino acids. Germline loops: CDR1 MNHEY, CDR2 SMNVEV (reference sequence). V dropped 3 bases and J dropped 1 base, with 11 bases sitting between them. The CDR3 coding sequence is TGTGCCAGCAGTTTTGGGGGGGCGGGCACAGATACGCAGTATTTT. Translation: CASSFGGAGTDTQYF.

This chain connects TRBV27 to TRBJ2-2; weak D call: TRBD2 (7 bases). With 2 bases removed from V and 2 bases from J, the gap between germline ends came to 9 bases. Per germline, CDR1 MNHEY and CDR2 SMNVEV (reference sequence). The CDR3 is made up of 15 amino acids. The CDR3 nucleotides read TGTGCCAGCAGTTTACGGGGGGCCAACACCGGGGAGCTGTTTTTT. Its protein product is CASSLRGANTGELFF.

The rearrangement links TRBV20-1 to TRBJ2-3; a possible D gene is TRBD1 (5 bases). Germline V gene sequence: CDR1 DFQATT, CDR2 SNEGSKA (reference sequence). The V gene lost 3 bases and the J gene lost 6 bases, with 19 bases spanning the gap. The CDR3 sequence is 15 residues long. The CDR3 is CSASGGALLGDTQYF. CDR3 DNA: TGCAGTGCTAGTGGTGGGGCACTTCTCGGGGATACGCAGTATTTT.

The V call is TRBV4-1, the J call TRBJ2-7; D remains unclear. In germline, CDR1 is MGHRA, CDR2 YSYEKL. V dropped 4 bases and J dropped 2 bases, with 12 bases sitting between them. This CDR3 region has 14 residues. CDR3 loop: CASSLDGVAYEQYF. The CDR3 DNA is TGCGCCAGCAGCCTAGACGGTGTAGCCTACGAGCAGTACTTC.

The chain combines TRBV11-1 with TRBJ1-1; D is possibly TRBD1 (6 bases). The CDR3 runs 14 residues. Germline values: CDR1 SGHAT, CDR2 FQDESV (reference sequence). Trimming shortened V by 3 bases and J by 5 bases, and 13 bases separated the two germline ends. CDR3: CASSLGAGQTEAFF. The CDR3 region has the DNA TGTGCCAGCAGCTTGGGGGCAGGCCAGACTGAAGCTTTCTTT. The full variable domain, its missing parts supplied by reference TRBV11-1 and TRBJ1-1, is EAEVAQSPRYKITEKSQAVAFWCDPISGHATLYWYRQILGQGPELLVQFQDESVVDDSQLPKDRFSAERLKGVDSTLKIQPAELGDSAMYLCASSLGAGQTEAFFGQGTRLTVV.

The V gene is TRBV18, the J gene TRBJ1-3; D unresolved. Germline CDR1 KGHSH, CDR2 LQKENI. V was trimmed by 3 bases and J by 7 bases, leaving 13 bases between them. CDR3 length: 14 residues. The CDR3 is CASSPTPGRNTIYF. CDR3 DNA sequence: TGTGCCAGCTCACCTACCCCCGGTCGGAACACCATATATTTT.

The chain is built from TRBV11-2 and TRBJ1-5; TRBD1 aligns across 8 bases. V dropped 3 bases and J dropped 2; count of bases not matched to a gene: 0. This CDR3 is built from 14 residues. The V gene's germline CDR1 is SGHAT and CDR2 FQNNGV. CDR3 DNA sequence: TGTGCCAGCAGCTTGGGACAGGGCAATCAGCCCCAGCATTTT. Encoded protein: CASSLGQGNQPQHF. Supplemented by reference TRBV11-2 and TRBJ1-5, the full variable domain reads EAGVAQSPRYKIIEKRQSVAFWCNPISGHATLYWYQQILGQGPKLLIQFQNNGVVDDSQLPKDRFSAERLKGVDSTLKIQPAKLEDSAVYLCASSLGQGNQPQHFGDGTRLSIL.

The chain combines TRBV6-6 with TRBJ1-3; D not certain. The CDR3 totals 12 residues. V gave up 5 bases and J gave up 9 bases, with 11 bases separating them. Germline CDR1 and CDR2: MNHNY and SVGAGI (reference sequence). CDR3 sequence: CASSERASTIYF. For the CDR3, the DNA is TGTGCCAGCAGTGAGAGGGCCAGCACCATATATTTT.

The chain has TRBV3-1 (or the pseudogene TRBV3-2) and TRBJ2-3; TRBD2 aligns across 7 bases. This CDR3 is built from 14 residues. V was pared by 4 bases and J by 2 bases, with 3 bases of the junction left unmatched. CDR1 and CDR2 (germline): LGHDT, YNNKEL (reference sequence). The CDR3 region is CASSPREATDTQYF. The CDR3 DNA reads as TGTGCCAGCAGCCCCCGGGAGGCCACAGATACGCAGTATTTT.

This chain connects TRBV5-1 to TRBJ1-1, with D possibly matching TRBD1 (5 bases). CDR1 is SGHRS and CDR2 is YFSETQ in the germline V gene. The CDR3 has 15 amino acids. The V gene lost 4 bases and the J gene lost 2 bases, with 15 bases spanning the gap. CDR3 nucleotides: TGCGCCAGCAGCATGTGGGGGGGAGATAACACTGAAGCTTTCTTT. Translating gives CASSMWGGDNTEAFF.